This T cell receptor (beta chain) originates from a study of T cell responses to AZD1222 COVID-19 vaccine. About the study: Analysis merged second doses at about 4 or about 12 weeks. The study's findings and limits: Reports indicate that nearly half of spike-specific TCRs are directed at unmutated variant regions. Donors were largely white British and mainly female; clonal diversity was possibly underestimated.

Concerning this clone itself: Its matching antigen is unknown.

This CDR3 has 15 residues. Germline V gene sequence: CDR1 SGHDT, CDR2 YYEEEE. The ends were cut back, 1 base at V and 2 bases at J, with 13 bases in the middle. Profiled with immunoSEQ multiplex PCR; TCRdb holds only in-frame clones, not every one. The data show some 120,000 clones, about nine tenths seen once. The sequence was collected from an adult in good health. The sample here was peripheral blood, taken on day 0 of AZD1222 vaccination. The chain recombines TRBV5-6 with TRBJ2-7, with D possibly being TRBD1 (5 bases). The CDR3 loop is CASSLLGQGAYEQYF. CDR3 coding DNA: TGTGCCAGCAGCTTGTTAGGTCAAGGGGCCTACGAGCAGTACTTC.